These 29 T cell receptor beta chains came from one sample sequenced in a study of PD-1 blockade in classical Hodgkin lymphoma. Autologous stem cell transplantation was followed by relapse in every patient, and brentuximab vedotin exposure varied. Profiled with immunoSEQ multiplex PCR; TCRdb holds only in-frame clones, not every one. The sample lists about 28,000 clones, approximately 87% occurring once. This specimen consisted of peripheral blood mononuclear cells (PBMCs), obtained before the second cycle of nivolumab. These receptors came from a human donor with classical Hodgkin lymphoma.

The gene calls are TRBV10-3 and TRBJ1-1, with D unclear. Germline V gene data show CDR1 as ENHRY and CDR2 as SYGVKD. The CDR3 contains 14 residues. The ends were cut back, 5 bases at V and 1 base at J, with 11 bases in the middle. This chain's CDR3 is CAISTAFQNTEAFF. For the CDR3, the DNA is TGTGCCATCAGTACGGCTTTCCAGAACACTGAAGCTTTCTTT.

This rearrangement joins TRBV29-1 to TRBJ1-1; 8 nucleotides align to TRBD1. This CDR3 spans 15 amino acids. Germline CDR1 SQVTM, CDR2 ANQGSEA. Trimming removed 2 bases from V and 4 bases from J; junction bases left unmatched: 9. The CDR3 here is CSVEPTTGVGTEAFF. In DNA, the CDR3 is TGCAGCGTTGAACCAACGACAGGGGTTGGCACTGAAGCTTTCTTT.

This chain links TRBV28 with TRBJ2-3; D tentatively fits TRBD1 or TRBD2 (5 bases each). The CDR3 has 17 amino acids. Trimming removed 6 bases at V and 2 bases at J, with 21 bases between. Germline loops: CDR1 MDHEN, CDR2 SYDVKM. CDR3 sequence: CASSPPGVGAFTDTQYF. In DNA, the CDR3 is TGTGCCAGCAGCCCCCCAGGTGTCGGGGCCTTCACAGATACGCAGTATTTT.

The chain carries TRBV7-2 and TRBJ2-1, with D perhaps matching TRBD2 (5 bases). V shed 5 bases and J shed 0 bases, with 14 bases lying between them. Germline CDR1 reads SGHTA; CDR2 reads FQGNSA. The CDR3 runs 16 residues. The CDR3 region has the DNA TGTGCCAGCAGCCTCAGCGGACCCGGCTCCTACAATGAGCAGTTCTTC. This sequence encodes CASSLSGPGSYNEQFF.

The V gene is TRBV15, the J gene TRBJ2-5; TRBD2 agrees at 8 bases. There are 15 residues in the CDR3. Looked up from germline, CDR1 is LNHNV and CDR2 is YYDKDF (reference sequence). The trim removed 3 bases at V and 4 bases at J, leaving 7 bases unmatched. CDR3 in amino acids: CATSRGAGGAETQYF. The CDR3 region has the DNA TGTGCCACCAGCAGGGGTGCGGGAGGAGCAGAGACCCAGTACTTC.

CDR3 sequence (DNA): TGTGCCAGTAGTGGAAGGGGCTATGGCTACACCTTC. Amino acids: CASSGRGYGYTF. The chain is built from TRBV19 and TRBJ1-2; a weak D match, TRBD1 (5 bases). Germline CDR1 reads LNHDA; CDR2 reads SQIVND (reference sequence). This CDR3 has 12 residues. Trimming cost V 5 bases and J 4 bases, with 8 bases left between them.

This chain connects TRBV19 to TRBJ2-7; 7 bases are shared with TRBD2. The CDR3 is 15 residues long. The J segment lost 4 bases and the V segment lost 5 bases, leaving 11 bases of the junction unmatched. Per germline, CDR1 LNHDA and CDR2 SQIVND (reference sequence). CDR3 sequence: CASSPGREVVYEQYF. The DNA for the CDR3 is TGTGCCAGTAGTCCGGGGAGGGAGGTTGTTTACGAGCAGTACTTC.

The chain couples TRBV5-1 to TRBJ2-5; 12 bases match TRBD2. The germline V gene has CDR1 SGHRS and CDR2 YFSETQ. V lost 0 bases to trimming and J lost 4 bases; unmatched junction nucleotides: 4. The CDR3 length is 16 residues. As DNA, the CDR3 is TGCGCCAGCAGCTTGGTGCCTAGCGGGGGGGGAGAGACCCAGTACTTC. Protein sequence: CASSLVPSGGGETQYF.

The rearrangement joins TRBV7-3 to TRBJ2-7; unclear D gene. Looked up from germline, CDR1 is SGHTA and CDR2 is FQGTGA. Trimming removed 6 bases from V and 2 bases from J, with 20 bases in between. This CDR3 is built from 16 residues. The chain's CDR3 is CASRPGYEPRAYEQYF. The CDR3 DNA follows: TGTGCCAGCAGGCCCGGGTACGAACCTCGGGCCTACGAGCAGTACTTC.

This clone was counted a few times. This CDR3 reads CASSRRRGQGDSPLHF. The CDR3 region has the DNA TGTGCCAGCAGCAGAAGGAGGGGGCAGGGAGATTCACCCCTCCACTTT. V and J are TRBV7-9 and TRBJ1-6, with 7 bases fitting TRBD1. The CDR3 runs 16 residues. Per germline, CDR1 SEHNR and CDR2 FQNEAQ (reference sequence). Losses at the gene ends were 5 bases for V and 8 bases for J; bases not matched to a gene: 12.

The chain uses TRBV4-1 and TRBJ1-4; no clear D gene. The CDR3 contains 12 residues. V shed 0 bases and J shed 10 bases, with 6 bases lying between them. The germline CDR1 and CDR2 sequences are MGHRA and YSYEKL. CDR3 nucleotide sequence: TGCGCCAGCAGCCAAGATATAGGAAAACTGTTTTTT. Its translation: CASSQDIGKLFF.

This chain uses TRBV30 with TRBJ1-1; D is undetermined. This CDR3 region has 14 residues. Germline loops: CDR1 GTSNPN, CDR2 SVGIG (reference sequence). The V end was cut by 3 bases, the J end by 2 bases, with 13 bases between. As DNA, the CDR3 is TGTGCCTGGAGCCTGTCCTTATTCAACACTGAAGCTTTCTTT. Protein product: CAWSLSLFNTEAFF.

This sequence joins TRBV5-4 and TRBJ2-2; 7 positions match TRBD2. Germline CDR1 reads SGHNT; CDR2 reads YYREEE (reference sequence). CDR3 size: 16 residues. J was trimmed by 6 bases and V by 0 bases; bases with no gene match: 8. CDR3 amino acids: CASSLELAGVPGELFF. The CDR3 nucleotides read TGTGCCAGCAGCTTGGAACTCGCGGGAGTCCCCGGGGAGCTGTTTTTT.

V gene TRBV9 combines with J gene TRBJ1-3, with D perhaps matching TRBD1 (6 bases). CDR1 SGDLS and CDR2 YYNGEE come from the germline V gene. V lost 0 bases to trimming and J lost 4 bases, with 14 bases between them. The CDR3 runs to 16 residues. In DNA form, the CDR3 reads TGTGCCAGCAGCGTAGCTTGGGGGGCATCGGGAAACACCATATATTTT. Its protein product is CASSVAWGASGNTIYF.

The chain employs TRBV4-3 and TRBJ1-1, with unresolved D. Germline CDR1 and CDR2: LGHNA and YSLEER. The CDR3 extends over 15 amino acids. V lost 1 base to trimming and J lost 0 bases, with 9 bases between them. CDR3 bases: TGCGCCAGCAGCCAAGTAGTAGCGGTGAACACTGAAGCTTTCTTT. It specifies CASSQVVAVNTEAFF.

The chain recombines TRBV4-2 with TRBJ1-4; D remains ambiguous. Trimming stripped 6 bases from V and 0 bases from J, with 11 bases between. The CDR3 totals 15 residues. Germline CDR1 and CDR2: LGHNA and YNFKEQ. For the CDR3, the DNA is TGTGCCAGCAGACCTTCGGTGGCAACTAATGAAAAACTGTTTTTT. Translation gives CASRPSVATNEKLFF.

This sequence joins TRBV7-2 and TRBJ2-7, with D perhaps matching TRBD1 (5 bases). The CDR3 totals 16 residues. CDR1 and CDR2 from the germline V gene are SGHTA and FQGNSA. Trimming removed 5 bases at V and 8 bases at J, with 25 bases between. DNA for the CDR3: TGTGCCAGCAGCCCGGGCGAAGGGGTTTTTGTTAGGAAGCAGTACTTC. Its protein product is CASSPGEGVFVRKQYF.

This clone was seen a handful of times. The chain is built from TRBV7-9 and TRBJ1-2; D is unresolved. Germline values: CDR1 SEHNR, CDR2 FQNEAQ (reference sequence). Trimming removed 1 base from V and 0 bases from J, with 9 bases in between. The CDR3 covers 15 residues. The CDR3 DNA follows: TGTGCCAGCAGCTTAGTCGCAGTAGCTAACTATGGCTACACCTTC. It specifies CASSLVAVANYGYTF.

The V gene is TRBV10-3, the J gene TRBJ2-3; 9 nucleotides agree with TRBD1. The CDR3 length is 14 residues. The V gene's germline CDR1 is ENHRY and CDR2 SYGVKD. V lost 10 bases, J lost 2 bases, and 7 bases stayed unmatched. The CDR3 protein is CATKWTGDTDTQYF. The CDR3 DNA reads TGTGCCACTAAGTGGACAGGGGACACAGATACGCAGTATTTT.

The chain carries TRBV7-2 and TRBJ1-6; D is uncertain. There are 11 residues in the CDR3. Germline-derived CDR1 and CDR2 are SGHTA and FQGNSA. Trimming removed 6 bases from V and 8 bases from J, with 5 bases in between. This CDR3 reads CASRADSPLHF. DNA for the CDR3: TGTGCCAGCAGGGCGGATTCACCCCTCCACTTT.

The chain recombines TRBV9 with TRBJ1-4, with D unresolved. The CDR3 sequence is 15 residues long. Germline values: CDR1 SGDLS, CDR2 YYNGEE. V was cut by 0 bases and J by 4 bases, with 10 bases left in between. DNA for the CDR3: TGTGCCAGCAGCGTAGGTGTGTCCTATAATGAAAAACTGTTTTTT. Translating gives CASSVGVSYNEKLFF.

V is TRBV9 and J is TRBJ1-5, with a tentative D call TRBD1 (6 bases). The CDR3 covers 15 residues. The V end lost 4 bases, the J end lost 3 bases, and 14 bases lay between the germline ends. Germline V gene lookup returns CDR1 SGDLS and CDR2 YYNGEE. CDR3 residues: CASSQFGQINQPQHF. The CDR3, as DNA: TGTGCCAGCAGCCAATTCGGACAGATCAATCAGCCCCAGCATTTT.

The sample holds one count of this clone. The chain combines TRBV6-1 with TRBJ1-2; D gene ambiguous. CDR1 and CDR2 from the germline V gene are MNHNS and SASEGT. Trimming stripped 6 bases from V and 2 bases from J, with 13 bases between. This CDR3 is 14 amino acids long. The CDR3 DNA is TGTGCCAGCAGAGTGCCGACGAGGAACTATGGCTACACCTTC. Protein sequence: CASRVPTRNYGYTF.

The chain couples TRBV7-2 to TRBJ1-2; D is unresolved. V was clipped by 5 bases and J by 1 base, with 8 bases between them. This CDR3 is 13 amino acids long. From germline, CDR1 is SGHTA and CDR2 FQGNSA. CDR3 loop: CASSPNFNYGYTF. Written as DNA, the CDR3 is TGTGCCAGCAGCCCCAATTTTAACTATGGCTACACCTTC.

Written as DNA, the CDR3 is TGCGCCAGCAGCCCCGGACATAGCAATCAGCCCCAGCATTTT. Translated: CASSPGHSNQPQHF. This rearrangement joins TRBV4-1 to TRBJ1-5; tentatively, D is TRBD1 (5 bases). Trimming stripped 4 bases from V and 0 bases from J, with 7 bases between. This CDR3 is built from 14 residues. Germline V gene lookup returns CDR1 MGHRA and CDR2 YSYEKL.

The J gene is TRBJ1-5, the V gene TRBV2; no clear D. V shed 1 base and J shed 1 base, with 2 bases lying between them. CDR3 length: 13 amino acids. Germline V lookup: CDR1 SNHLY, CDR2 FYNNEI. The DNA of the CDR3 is TGTGCCAGCAGTGAAGTAAGCAATCAGCCCCAGCATTTT. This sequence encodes CASSEVSNQPQHF.

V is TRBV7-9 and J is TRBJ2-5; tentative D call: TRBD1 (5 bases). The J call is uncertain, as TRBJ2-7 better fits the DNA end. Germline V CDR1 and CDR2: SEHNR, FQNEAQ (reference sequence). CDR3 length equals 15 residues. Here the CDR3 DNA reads TGTGCCAGCAGCCTACAGGACAACCCAACCGGCGAGCAGTACTTC. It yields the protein CASSLQDNPTGEQYF.

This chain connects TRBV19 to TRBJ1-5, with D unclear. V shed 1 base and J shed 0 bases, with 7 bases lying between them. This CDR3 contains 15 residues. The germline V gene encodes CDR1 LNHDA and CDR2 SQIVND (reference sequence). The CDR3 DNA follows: TGTGCCAGTAGTATAGGGCGGGCTAGCAATCAGCCCCAGCATTTT. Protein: CASSIGRASNQPQHF.

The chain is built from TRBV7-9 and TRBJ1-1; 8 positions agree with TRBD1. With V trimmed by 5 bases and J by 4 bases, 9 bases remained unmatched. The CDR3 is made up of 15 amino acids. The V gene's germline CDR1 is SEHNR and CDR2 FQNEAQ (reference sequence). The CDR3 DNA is TGTGCCAGCAGCGCCCCGGACAGGGTAGGCACTGAAGCTTTCTTT. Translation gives CASSAPDRVGTEAFF.